This entry lists 16 T cell receptor beta chains sequenced from one sample in a study of cytomegalovirus exposure and HLA in healthy donors. The data were produced by immunoSEQ multiplex PCR, yet TCRdb's version contains in-frame clones alone and is incomplete. The data contain about 73,000 clones, approximately 95% of them seen just once; the ten biggest clones take up over 3%. Sequencing was carried out using PBMCs. These receptors were collected from a man aged 18 to 29 in good health and CMV-seronegative.

The chain employs TRBV6-6 and TRBJ1-5; D unclear. Trimming took 1 base from V and 9 from J, leaving 16 bases between them. Germline values: CDR1 MNHNY, CDR2 SVGAGI (reference sequence). The CDR3 loop spans 15 amino acids. Written as DNA, the CDR3 is TGTGCCAGCAGTTACTTAAGACAAGGAGGAGGGCCCCAGCATTTT. Protein: CASSYLRQGGGPQHF.

Only one count was recorded for this clone. Other nucleotide sequences from this sample produce the same CDR3. The CDR3 DNA sequence: TGTGCCAGCAGTGATCGACAGGGGGGATACGAGCAGTACTTC. Protein: CASSDRQGGYEQYF. The rearrangement links TRBV2 to TRBJ2-7; the match to TRBD1 covers 9 bases. The CDR3 covers 14 residues. The V gene's germline CDR1 is SNHLY and CDR2 FYNNEI. J gave up 4 bases and V 3 bases, and 4 bases lay outside the gene matches. Based on the CDR3 plus reference TRBV2 and TRBJ2-7, the full variable domain is EPEVTQTPSHQVTQMGQEVILRCVPISNHLYFYWYRQILGQKVEFLVSFYNNEISEKSEIFDDQFSVERPDGSNFTLKIRSTKLEDSAMYFCASSDRQGGYEQYFGPGTRLTVT.

The chain employs TRBV7-2 and TRBJ1-1; D may be TRBD1 (5 bases). Deletions cut 4 bases from V and 5 bases from J, with 11 bases between. In germline, CDR1 is SGHTA, CDR2 FQGNSA. The CDR3 loop spans 13 amino acids. The CDR3 loop reads CASSSGGGTEAFF. The CDR3 coding sequence is TGTGCCAGCAGCTCCGGCGGGGGGACTGAAGCTTTCTTT.

The chain has TRBV7-9 and TRBJ2-1; weak D call: TRBD1 (6 bases). The germline V and J ends were trimmed by 2 bases and 8 bases, with 13 bases remaining between them. The CDR3 consists of 14 residues. Germline loops: CDR1 SEHNR, CDR2 FQNEAQ (reference sequence). The CDR3 region has the DNA TGTGCCAGCAGCTTAATTGACAGGCAGGATGAGCAGTTCTTC. As protein: CASSLIDRQDEQFF.

The gene calls are TRBV18 and TRBJ2-6, with 7 bases matching TRBD1. CDR3 length: 15 amino acids. V shed 4 bases and J 5 bases; nucleotides not matched to a gene: 5. The V gene's germline CDR1 is KGHSH and CDR2 LQKENI. CDR3 loop: CASSLDREWANVLTF. Written as DNA, the CDR3 is TGTGCCAGCTCACTTGACAGGGAGTGGGCCAACGTCCTGACTTTC.

DNA of the CDR3: TGCGCCAGCAGCCAAGTATCGGGACACCCTAACACCGGGGAGCTGTTTTTT. This encodes CASSQVSGHPNTGELFF. The chain couples TRBV4-1 to TRBJ2-2; D may be TRBD1 (6 bases). Trimming left V 1 base short and J 2 bases short, with 14 bases between. From germline, CDR1 is MGHRA and CDR2 YSYEKL. CDR3 length: 17 amino acids.

This chain connects TRBV18 to TRBJ1-6; no clear D gene. The CDR3 sequence is 14 residues long. With 4 bases removed from V and 5 bases from J, the gap between germline ends came to 9 bases. Germline values: CDR1 KGHSH, CDR2 LQKENI. The CDR3 is CASSQGRNNSPLHF. The CDR3, as DNA: TGTGCCAGCTCACAAGGGAGGAATAATTCACCCCTCCACTTT.

The chain recombines TRBV9 with TRBJ2-2; D remains unclear. Germline-derived CDR1 and CDR2 are SGDLS and YYNGEE. The CDR3 is 16 residues long. Trimming removed 3 bases at V and 0 bases at J, with 12 bases between. The CDR3 is CASSGLVVTNTGELFF. The CDR3 bases are TGTGCCAGCAGCGGCCTAGTCGTGACGAACACCGGGGAGCTGTTTTTT.

V and J are TRBV29-1 and TRBJ1-1; maybe TRBD1 (5 bases). V lost 3 bases and J 2 bases, leaving 28 bases between the germline ends. The CDR3 has 19 residues. Germline CDR1 is SQVTM and CDR2 is ANQGSEA. The CDR3 reads CSVDSRVSAGGKFNTEAFF. CDR3 nucleotides: TGCAGCGTTGACTCCAGGGTATCTGCCGGGGGGAAATTCAACACTGAAGCTTTCTTT.

The rearrangement links TRBV7-8 to TRBJ2-2, with D perhaps TRBD1 (7 bases). CDR1 is SGHVS and CDR2 is FQNEAQ in the germline V gene. The CDR3 consists of 15 residues. V shed 2 bases and J shed 9 bases, with 16 bases lying between them. CDR3 DNA sequence: TGTGCCAGCAGCTTAATGCAGGGGGGTTACAGGGAGCTGTTTTTT. Its translation is CASSLMQGGYRELFF.

The rearrangement links TRBV7-9 to TRBJ1-1; D remains unclear. Germline CDR1 SEHNR, CDR2 FQNEAQ (reference sequence). The CDR3 contains 13 residues. Trimming pared 5 bases from V and 0 bases from J, leaving 7 bases between. The CDR3 reads CASSPAVNTEAFF. As DNA, the CDR3 is TGTGCCAGCAGCCCAGCGGTGAACACTGAAGCTTTCTTT. Full variable domain (rest looked up from reference TRBV7-9 and TRBJ1-1): DTGVSQNPRHKITKRGQNVTFRCDPISEHNRLYWYRQTLGQGPEFLTYFQNEAQLEKSRLLSDRFSAERPKGSFSTLEIQRTEQGDSAMYLCASSPAVNTEAFFGQGTRLTVV.

The DNA for the CDR3 is TGCGCCAGCAGCTTTTCGGACATCGGGCCTAACTATGGCTACACCTTC. Translating it yields CASSFSDIGPNYGYTF. The chain carries TRBV5-1 and TRBJ1-2; D might be TRBD1 (5 bases). Germline V lookup: CDR1 SGHRS, CDR2 YFSETQ. V lost 2 bases and J lost 0, with 14 bases in between. This CDR3 contains 16 residues.

The chain combines TRBV27 with TRBJ2-3; TRBD1 matches 8 bases. From germline, CDR1 is MNHEY and CDR2 SMNVEV (reference sequence). The trim removed 5 bases at V and 3 bases at J, leaving 13 bases unmatched. This CDR3 is built from 17 residues. For the CDR3, the DNA is TGTGCCAGCAGTCCCCTGGGACAGGCGGTCACGACAGATACGCAGTATTTT. This sequence encodes CASSPLGQAVTTDTQYF.

This chain connects TRBV30 to TRBJ2-1; 12 nucleotides match TRBD2. The CDR3 spans 19 residues. Germline-derived CDR1 and CDR2 are GTSNPN and SVGIG (reference sequence). The J segment lost 0 bases and the V segment lost 1 base, leaving 10 bases of the junction unmatched. The CDR3 region is CAWSDPLAGGLSSYNEQFF. CDR3 nucleotides: TGTGCCTGGAGTGACCCACTAGCGGGGGGCCTGAGCTCCTACAATGAGCAGTTCTTC. Supplemented by reference TRBV30 and TRBJ2-1, the full variable domain reads SQTIHQWPATLVQPVGSPLSLECTVEGTSNPNLYWYRQAAGRGLQLLFYSVGIGQISSEVPQNLSASRPQDRQFILSSKKLLLSDSGFYLCAWSDPLAGGLSSYNEQFFGPGTRLTVL.

The chain recombines TRBV11-3 with TRBJ2-1; 13 bases are a match to TRBD2. Trimming at V came to 2 bases and at J to 4 bases, leaving 2 bases not matched to a gene. The CDR3 has 16 amino acids. Germline V CDR1 and CDR2: SGHNT, YENEEA. The CDR3 nucleotides are TGTGCCAGCAGCTTAAGGACTAGCGGGGGTTACAATGAGCAGTTCTTC. Protein sequence: CASSLRTSGGYNEQFF.

This chain uses TRBV30 with TRBJ1-3; perhaps TRBD1 as D (5 bases). The CDR3 runs to 14 residues. Germline values: CDR1 GTSNPN, CDR2 SVGIG (reference sequence). V lost 1 base and J 4 bases, leaving 11 bases between the germline ends. The CDR3 bases are TGTGCCTGGAGTGAGGGACTTTCAGGAAACACCATATATTTT. It is translated as CAWSEGLSGNTIYF.